The 29 T cell receptor beta chains below come from one sample, sequenced in a study of T cells in Graves' hyperthyroidism and ophthalmopathy. TCR beta CDR3 regions were amplified from RNA. In the first-round RT-PCR of the TCR CDR3, the HTBI primer set was used. TCRdb fed the multiplex PCR reads into MiXCR, producing one record per CDR3 protein. The profile shows hundreds of thousands of distinct CDR3 sequences, roughly a quarter of them singletons. The sample taken for sequencing was blood. The source of these receptors is a woman aged 25-40 years with Graves' ophthalmopathy.

This clonotype was counted a few times. The chain has TRBV29-1 and TRBJ2-2; 14 bases agree with TRBD2. The CDR3 length is 14 residues. V dropped 7 bases and J dropped 6; count of bases not matched to a gene: 4. Germline CDR1 is SQVTM and CDR2 is ANQGSEA. Here the CDR3 reads CSGRLAGGPGELFF. The DNA for the CDR3 is TGCAGCGGAAGACTAGCGGGGGGGCCCGGGGAGCTGTTTTTT.

A remark on this clonotype: A read error may be the cause here, since a much bigger clone is one base away. The rearrangement joins TRBV12-3 or TRBV12-4 to TRBJ2-5, with unresolved D. The CDR3 contains 13 residues. V dropped 1 base and J dropped 5 bases, with 8 bases sitting between them. CDR3 in amino acids: CASSLVGWETQYF. CDR3 nucleotide sequence: TGTGCCAGCAGTTTAGTTGGCTGGGAGACCCAGTACTTC.

This clonotype appeared many times. V and J are TRBV6-1 and TRBJ1-5; D remains unclear. V was cut by 1 base and J by 3 bases, with 10 bases left in between. CDR3 length: 15 amino acids. Looked up from germline, CDR1 is MNHNS and CDR2 is SASEGT. The CDR3 sequence: CASSEVGQANQPQHF. Here the CDR3 DNA reads TGTGCCAGCAGTGAAGTTGGTCAGGCCAATCAGCCCCAGCATTTT.

Many counts were recorded for this clonotype. The rearrangement uses TRBV3-1 and TRBJ1-1; D gene unclear. The CDR3 sequence is 13 residues long. The V end lost 0 bases, the J end lost 8 bases, and 10 bases lay between the germline ends. CDR1 and CDR2 from the germline V gene are LGHDT and YNNKEL (reference sequence). The chain's CDR3 is CASSQDHGTEAFF. The CDR3 coding sequence is TGTGCCAGCAGCCAAGATCACGGAACGGAAGCTTTCTTT.

In this sample, this clonotype turned up a few times. A much bigger clone sits one base away, suggesting this may be a read error. V is TRBV6-1 and J is TRBJ2-7; possibly TRBD1 for D (6 bases). Germline CDR1 and CDR2: MNHNS and SASEGT. The CDR3 is 15 amino acids. Trimming removed 7 bases at V and 2 bases at J, with 18 bases between. The CDR3 spells CASIGNRDPTYEQYF. CDR3 nucleotides: TGTGCCAGCATAGGGAACAGGGACCCCACCTACGAGCAGTACTTC.

This clonotype was picked up many times. This chain joins TRBV19 and TRBJ1-2; D gene unclear. There are 14 residues in the CDR3. Trimming stripped 7 bases from V and 4 bases from J, with 16 bases between. Germline CDR1 LNHDA, CDR2 SQIVND (reference sequence). This CDR3 reads CASTPGDPPYGYTF. For the CDR3, the DNA is TGTGCCAGTACACCAGGAGACCCTCCCTATGGCTACACCTTC.

The chain combines TRBV29-1 with TRBJ1-1, with D perhaps TRBD1 (5 bases). CDR3 length: 14 residues. Looked up from germline, CDR1 is SQVTM and CDR2 is ANQGSEA. Between the trimmed V and J ends, which lost 7 bases and 4 bases, there was a span of 19 bases. In DNA, the CDR3 is TGCAGCGGGGGGGAACAGGTGTTGGCCACTGAAGCTTTCTTT. Translated: CSGGEQVLATEAFF. The full variable domain, completed using reference TRBV29-1 and TRBJ1-1, is SAVISQKPSRDICQRGTSLTIQCQVDSQVTMMFWYRQQPGQSLTLIATANQGSEATYESGFVIDKFPISRPNLTFSTLTVSNMSPEDSSIYLCSGGEQVLATEAFFGQGTRLTVV.

In its sample, this clonotype was seen many times. The rearrangement uses TRBV7-9 and TRBJ2-7, with a tentative D call TRBD1 (6 bases). The CDR3 is 15 residues long. Germline CDR1 SEHNR, CDR2 FQNEAQ (reference sequence). The V and J ends lost 4 bases and 1 base respectively, with 14 bases between them. CDR3: CASSSTGRFSYEQYF. CDR3 DNA sequence: TGTGCCAGCAGCTCGACAGGTCGGTTTTCCTACGAGCAGTACTTC.

There are many counts of this clonotype. The rearrangement links TRBV4-1 to TRBJ1-1; D is unclear. The CDR3 loop spans 15 amino acids. Germline V gene lookup returns CDR1 MGHRA and CDR2 YSYEKL. V was pared by 4 bases and J by 0 bases, with 12 bases between. This chain's CDR3 is CASSPYSGMNTEAFF. The DNA of the CDR3 is TGCGCCAGCAGCCCCTATTCGGGTATGAACACTGAAGCTTTCTTT.

The genes are TRBV20-1 and TRBJ1-2, with a possible D match to TRBD1 (5 bases). Looked up from germline, CDR1 is DFQATT and CDR2 is SNEGSKA (reference sequence). The CDR3 covers 13 residues. The CDR3 DNA reads as TGCAGATTACGAAGGGGCATCAACTATGGCTACACCTTC. Residues: CRLRRGINYGYTF.

Of note for this clonotype: This may stem from a read error, because a much larger clone lies one nucleotide away. The genes are TRBV28 and TRBJ2-2, with D possibly matching TRBD2 (5 bases). Germline CDR1 is MDHEN and CDR2 is SYDVKM. This CDR3 is 14 amino acids long. The CDR3 region is CASSLMRNTGELCF. The CDR3 coding sequence is TGTGCCAGCAGTTTAATGCGGAACACCGGGGAGCTGTGTTTT.

This clonotype was detected ten times or more. The chain uses TRBV4-1 and TRBJ1-2, with D unresolved. From germline, CDR1 is MGHRA and CDR2 YSYEKL. Trimming removed 4 bases at V and 8 bases at J, with 20 bases between. The CDR3 spans 15 residues. The CDR3 sequence is CASSPIGSNVKGYTF. The CDR3 DNA reads as TGCGCCAGCAGCCCAATAGGGAGCAATGTAAAAGGCTACACCTTC.

This clonotype was seen ten or more times. The V call is TRBV5-5, the J call TRBJ2-2, with D unclear. The CDR3 sequence is 14 residues long. Germline lookup yields CDR1 SGHKS and CDR2 YYEKEE (reference sequence). V lost 0 bases and J 6 bases, leaving 9 bases between the germline ends. The CDR3 spells CASSLGWGSGELFF. CDR3 nucleotides: TGTGCCAGCAGCTTGGGTTGGGGTTCCGGGGAGCTGTTTTTT.

The chain uses TRBV6-1 and TRBJ2-7; D remains unclear. V gave up 1 base and J gave up 2 bases, with 15 bases separating them. The CDR3 is 16 residues long. From germline, CDR1 is MNHNS and CDR2 SASEGT. The CDR3 reads CASSEEGPASTYEQYF. CDR3 nucleotides: TGTGCCAGCAGTGAAGAGGGTCCCGCGAGCACCTACGAGCAGTACTTC.

V and J are TRBV5-1 and TRBJ1-1, with D unresolved. Germline V gene sequence: CDR1 SGHRS, CDR2 YFSETQ. Trimming shortened V by 0 bases and J by 1 base, and 13 bases separated the two germline ends. This CDR3 is 16 amino acids long. The CDR3 sequence is CASSLEGWTQNTEAFF. CDR3 nucleotides: TGCGCCAGCAGCTTGGAGGGTTGGACTCAGAACACTGAAGCTTTCTTT.

The chain couples TRBV10-3 to TRBJ2-1, with TRBD1 matching over 7 bases. The V segment lost 0 bases and the J segment 9 bases; nucleotides outside the gene matches: 8. This CDR3 has 15 amino acids. Germline-derived CDR1 and CDR2 are ENHRY and SYGVKD. CDR3 DNA sequence: TGTGCCATCAGTGAGTCGACGACAGGACAGGTTGAGCAGTTCTTC. Translation: CAISESTTGQVEQFF.

The table lists this clonotype with a few counts. The V gene is TRBV30, the J gene TRBJ1-2; 7 nucleotides match TRBD1. CDR3 size: 13 residues. Trimming cost V 2 bases and J 0 bases; bases outside gene matches: 0. The germline V gene has CDR1 GTSNPN and CDR2 SVGIG (reference sequence). The CDR3 reads CAWSQGANYGYTF. CDR3 coding DNA: TGTGCCTGGAGTCAGGGGGCTAACTATGGCTACACCTTC.

This clonotype appeared many times. DNA of the CDR3: TGCGCCAGCAGTGACAGGACAGGGGCCTTGAACACTGAAGCTTTCTTT. Its translation is CASSDRTGALNTEAFF. The chain employs TRBV10-2 and TRBJ1-1, with TRBD1 matching 9 bases. CDR1 and CDR2 from the germline V gene are WSHSY and SAAADI. The CDR3 spans 16 residues. V shed 3 bases and J 0 bases; nucleotides not matched to a gene: 5.

The rearrangement uses TRBV6-1 and TRBJ2-5; D perhaps matches TRBD1 (5 bases). The germline V gene encodes CDR1 MNHNS and CDR2 SASEGT. Trimming took 6 bases from V and 1 from J, leaving 18 bases between them. The CDR3 totals 16 residues. The CDR3 spells CASSKRTTAPQETQYF. For the CDR3, the DNA is TGTGCCAGCAGCAAAAGGACGACAGCGCCCCAAGAGACCCAGTACTTC.

This sequence joins TRBV19 and TRBJ2-5; TRBD1 might be the D (6 bases). V lost 6 bases to trimming and J lost 5 bases, with 16 bases between them. CDR3 length equals 14 residues. Germline values: CDR1 LNHDA, CDR2 SQIVND (reference sequence). The CDR3: CASSDLGAGETQYF. In DNA, the CDR3 is TGTGCCAGTAGCGACCTGGGGGCGGGCGAGACCCAGTACTTC. Variable domain in full (rest from reference TRBV19 and TRBJ2-5): DGGITQSPKYLFRKEGQNVTLSCEQNLNHDAMYWYRQDPGQGLRLIYYSQIVNDFQKGDIAEGYSVSREKKESFPLTVTSAQKNPTAFYLCASSDLGAGETQYFGPGTRLLVL.

This clonotype was seen many times. The CDR3 spells CASSHMTVGIAEAFF. The CDR3 nucleotides read TGCGCCAGCAGCCATATGACAGTGGGTATCGCTGAAGCTTTCTTT. V is TRBV4-1 and J is TRBJ1-1, with a possible D match to TRBD1 (5 bases). Trimming stripped 3 bases from V and 6 bases from J, with 17 bases between. From germline, CDR1 is MGHRA and CDR2 YSYEKL. This CDR3 is built from 15 residues.

CDR3 DNA: TGCAGCGTCCTCCAGCGGGGGGCCTACGAGCAGTACTTC. Translating it yields CSVLQRGAYEQYF. The genes are TRBV29-1 and TRBJ2-7; 9 bases align to TRBD2. The length of the CDR3 is 13 residues. V dropped 6 bases and J dropped 2; count of bases not matched to a gene: 5. Germline V gene sequence: CDR1 SQVTM, CDR2 ANQGSEA.

This clonotype has at least ten counts. J is TRBJ1-2 and V is TRBV30; D not certain. Trimming removed 3 bases at V and 6 bases at J, with 14 bases between. CDR3 length equals 13 residues. Germline V gene data show CDR1 as GTSNPN and CDR2 as SVGIG (reference sequence). The CDR3 protein is CAWRPMAQDGYTF. CDR3 nucleotides: TGTGCCTGGAGACCCATGGCCCAGGATGGCTACACCTTC.

This clonotype has at least ten counts. The chain joins TRBV11-2 to TRBJ2-5, with TRBD2 matching over 15 bases. V shed 5 bases, J shed 2 bases, and the junction held 3 bases outside the gene matches. Germline-derived CDR1 and CDR2 are SGHAT and FQNNGV. This CDR3 region has 16 residues. The CDR3 sequence is CASSAGLAGGQETQYF. The CDR3, as DNA: TGTGCCAGCAGCGCCGGACTAGCGGGGGGGCAAGAGACCCAGTACTTC.

The sample holds many counts of this clonotype. This may stem from a read error, because a much larger clone lies one nucleotide away. V usage is TRBV7-8 and J usage is TRBJ1-5; D might be TRBD1 (5 bases). The germline V gene encodes CDR1 SGHVS and CDR2 FQNEAQ. There are 16 residues in the CDR3. CDR3 sequence: CAGSSTLGVGNQPQHF. The CDR3 DNA sequence: TGTGCCGGCAGCTCTACCTTGGGGGTGGGCAATCAGCCCCAGCATTTT.

This clonotype was seen at least ten times. The chain couples TRBV28 to TRBJ2-2; 7 nucleotides match TRBD2. V shed 6 bases, J shed 8 bases, and the junction held 6 bases outside the gene matches. The CDR3 extends over 13 amino acids. Germline assignment: CDR1 MDHEN and CDR2 SYDVKM. This CDR3 is CASSPGGIGELFF. As DNA, the CDR3 is TGTGCCAGCAGCCCCGGGGGGATAGGGGAGCTGTTTTTT.

This clonotype was detected ten times or more. The chain is built from TRBV5-1 and TRBJ2-5; D unclear. Looked up from germline, CDR1 is SGHRS and CDR2 is YFSETQ. The CDR3 runs to 14 residues. V dropped 4 bases and J dropped 3 bases, with 13 bases sitting between them. In nucleotides, the CDR3 is TGCGCCAGCAGCCCCTCCAGCACCAAAGAGACCCAGTACTTC. Translated: CASSPSSTKETQYF.

In this sample, this clonotype turned up many times. The chain's CDR3 is CASSSSDTQYF. The CDR3 DNA is TGTGCCAGCAGTAGCTCAGATACGCAGTATTTT. The chain carries TRBV6-1 and TRBJ2-3, with D unclear. The germline gives CDR1 MNHNS, CDR2 SASEGT. Trimming took off 5 bases at V and 4 bases at J, with 4 bases between the two ends. This CDR3 is 11 amino acids long.

The rearrangement links TRBV6-1 to TRBJ2-5; 11 bases match TRBD2. The CDR3 contains 15 residues. Germline lookup yields CDR1 MNHNS and CDR2 SASEGT. The V segment lost 10 bases and the J segment 2 bases; nucleotides outside the gene matches: 9. CDR3 in amino acids: CATVAGTSGQETQYF. As DNA, the CDR3 is TGTGCCACAGTCGCCGGGACTAGCGGACAAGAGACCCAGTACTTC.